This T cell receptor beta chain appears in the sequencing data of a study of cytomegalovirus exposure and HLA in healthy donors. The CDR3 covers 12 residues. CDR1 MDHEN and CDR2 SYDVKM come from the germline V gene. Trimming stripped 3 bases from V and 11 bases from J, with 13 bases between. The PCR contained 60 Vbeta and 13 Jbeta primers. Assay: immunoSEQ multiplex PCR; the TCRdb copy retains only in-frame clones and omits some. The table shows approximately 110,000 clones, with approximately 80% occurring only once. This clonotype originated in a man aged 50 to 60 in good health and CMV-seronegative. The chain is built from TRBV28 and TRBJ1-1; D not certain. The specimen was PBMCs. The CDR3 loop reads CASSFERARAFF. CDR3 nucleotide sequence: TGTGCCAGCAGTTTCGAGCGGGCGAGGGCTTTCTTT.